Reported below is one T cell receptor beta chain. The antigen is unknown. CDR1 MDHEN and CDR2 SYDVKM come from the germline V gene. This CDR3 has 16 residues. V lost 2 bases to trimming and J lost 1 base, with 14 bases between them. The entry originates in a study of T-cell memory formation after mild COVID-19. Study-wide results and caveats: CM and EM subsets held most contracting CD4+ clones; EMRA held CD8+ ones.

TCRdb re-called the 5' RACE reads with MiXCR, one entry per CDR3 protein. The sample shows 210,000 or so distinct CDR3 sequences, over 9.5% of them seen only once. Sequencing was carried out using PBMCs or a T cell subset sorted from them (not recorded which). The V gene is TRBV28, the J gene TRBJ2-5; tentatively, D is TRBD2 (6 bases). The sequence came from a man aged 18 to 29 who had mild COVID-19 (a few samples of this study predate the infection). Cell type and time point are not known. The CDR3 bases are TGTGCCAGCAGTTTACGGGACCTGCGGGGCCAAGAGACCCAGTACTTC. Its protein is CASSLRDLRGQETQYF.